This T cell receptor beta chain is drawn from a study of neoadjuvant anti-PD-1 for oral cavity cancer. Study summary: Patients without progression got a fourth dose around day 43. General observations from the study: PBMC Gini-index clonality exceeded responders' in non-responders post-nivolumab.

These oral cavity squamous cell carcinomas were HPV-negative and locally advanced. Analysis of PBMCs was direct, with no culture step. Here immunoSEQ multiplex PCR was the method, and the copy in TCRdb shows in-frame clones only, minus some. The table lists 30,000 to 35,000 clones, about 83% of them singletons, with 3.5% to 4.5% in the top ten. This clone occurred a few times. Antigen specificity is unknown. Source: PBMCs, taken before nivolumab (anti-PD-1) treatment. This TCR came from a person between 40 and 85 years old with oral cavity squamous cell carcinoma.

In DNA, the CDR3 is TGTGCTAGTGGTTTGAGAACAGGGCACGATCAGCCCCAGCATTTT. Its translation: CASGLRTGHDQPQHF. This rearrangement joins TRBV12-5 to TRBJ1-5; D may be TRBD1 (6 bases). V was cut by 2 bases and J by 5 bases, with 13 bases left in between. Germline-derived CDR1 and CDR2 are LGHNT and FRNRAP. This CDR3 contains 15 residues.